This T cell receptor beta chain was profiled in a study of response to subunit inactivated influenza vaccine. This clonotype was counted a few times. At one of its ends the junction is not consistent with the germline gene, which may arise from a read error. TCRdb fed the RT-PCR reads into MiXCR, producing one record per CDR3 protein. The sample lists 450,000 to 600,000 distinct CDR3 sequences; 15% to 20% were seen once. Sequencing used CD4+ T cells sorted from PBMCs, obtained roughly 24 months after vaccination. The source is a man in his fifties or sixties who received an inactivated influenza vaccine.

CDR3 in amino acids: CSAPSSGRASHNEQFF. The CDR3 DNA sequence: TGCAGTGCTCCGAGTAGCGGGAGGGCCTCCCACAATGAGCAGTTCTTC. The chain combines TRBV20-1 with TRBJ2-1; 11 bases are shared with TRBD2. The CDR3 sequence is 16 residues long. Germline V lookup: CDR1 DFQATT, CDR2 SNEGSKA (reference sequence).